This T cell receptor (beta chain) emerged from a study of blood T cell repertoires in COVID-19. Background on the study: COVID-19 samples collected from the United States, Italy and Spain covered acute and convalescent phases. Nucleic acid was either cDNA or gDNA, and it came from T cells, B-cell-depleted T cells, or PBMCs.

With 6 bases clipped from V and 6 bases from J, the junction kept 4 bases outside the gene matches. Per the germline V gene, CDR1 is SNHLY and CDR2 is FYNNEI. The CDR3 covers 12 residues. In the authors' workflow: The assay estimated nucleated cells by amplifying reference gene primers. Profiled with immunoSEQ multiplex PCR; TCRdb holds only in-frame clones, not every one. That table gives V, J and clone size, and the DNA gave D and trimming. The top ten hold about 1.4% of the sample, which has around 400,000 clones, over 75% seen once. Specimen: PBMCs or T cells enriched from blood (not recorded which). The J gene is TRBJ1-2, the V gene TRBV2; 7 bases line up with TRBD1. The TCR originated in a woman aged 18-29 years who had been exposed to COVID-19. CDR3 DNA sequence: TGTGCCAGCAGCTTGACAGGGCATGGCTACACCTTC. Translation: CASSLTGHGYTF.